The T cell receptor (beta chain) under discussion was sequenced for a study of blood T cell repertoires in COVID-19. V shed 7 bases, J shed 4 bases, and the junction held 15 bases outside the gene matches. Germline CDR1 is WNHNN and CDR2 is SYGVQD (reference sequence). The CDR3 is 17 amino acids. Some clones are missing from TCRdb's copy, which holds only in-frame ones; the method was immunoSEQ multiplex PCR. The sample yields around 250,000 clones, approximately 82% seen once. The chain links TRBV10-1 to TRBJ2-7; 11 bases are a match to TRBD2. Sequenced: PBMCs or T cells enriched from blood (not recorded which). The clonotype comes from a man in his forties who had recovered from COVID-19. CDR3: CASKIGKLAGVVYEQYF. In nucleotides, the CDR3 is TGCGCCAGCAAAATCGGAAAACTAGCGGGAGTGGTGTACGAGCAGTACTTC.